The rows below give T cell receptor beta chains drawn from one sample of a study of PD-L1 blockade in urothelial cancer. Sequencing was performed with immunoSEQ multiplex PCR; in TCRdb, only in-frame clones are kept and a portion is missing. Seen here are about 100,000 clones, about 91% observed once, and the top ten hold approximately 1%. The specimen comprised PBMCs, sampled around atezolizumab (anti-PD-L1) treatment. These TCRs come from a woman aged 80 or over with urothelial cancer. Both conserved end residues are part of each CDR3. The D gene is left open where the match is weak. Clone size is given for some rows only: seen once, a few or many times, or a class if the clone is expanded.

DNA,CDR3,V,D,J,size
TGTGCCAGCACCCGAGGGGGACGGGGCTACGAGCAGTACTTC,CASTRGGRGYEQYF,TRBV9,-,TRBJ2-7,-
TGTGCCAGCAGTATCCAGGTAGAGACCCAGTACTTC,CASSIQVETQYF,TRBV28,-,TRBJ2-5,-
TGTGCCATCAGTGAGGGAGGGGCAGGGTCGTTCTACGAGCAGTACTTC,CAISEGGAGSFYEQYF,TRBV10-3,-,TRBJ2-7,-
TGTGCCAGCAGTTACTCGAAAGGGGGGGGTGGCTACACCTTC,CASSYSKGGGGYTF,TRBV6-6,-,TRBJ1-2,-
TGTGCCAGCAGCTTGGGGACAGATAATGAAGCTTTCTTT,CASSLGTDNEAFF,TRBV5-4,-,TRBJ1-1,-
TGTGCCAGCAGCTTAGACAGCCGAAGTGCGAACACCGGGGAGCTGTTTTTT,CASSLDSRSANTGELFF,TRBV7-2,-,TRBJ2-2,-
TGTGCCAGCAGCTTAAGTCGGGGGACCGGGGAGCTGTTTTTT,CASSLSRGTGELFF,TRBV7-8,-,TRBJ2-2,-
TGTGCCAGCTCGCCGACCGGGACTAGCGGGAGCTATGAGCAGTTCTTC,CASSPTGTSGSYEQFF,TRBV18,TRBD2,TRBJ2-1,-
TGCGCCAGCAGCTTCCCAGGGACAGGAGTGAACAATGAGCAGTTCTTC,CASSFPGTGVNNEQFF,TRBV5-1,TRBD1,TRBJ2-1,-
TGTGCCAGCAACCCAGGTGGCCGAGAGACCCAGTACTTC,CASNPGGRETQYF,TRBV14,-,TRBJ2-5,-
TGTGCCAGCAGTGAAGCTCCGACGCTCCCGGGCACTGAAGCTTTCTTT,CASSEAPTLPGTEAFF,TRBV6-1,-,TRBJ1-1,-
TGTGCCACCTCAGGGGGCTCTGGAAACACCATATATTTT,CATSGGSGNTIYF,TRBV15,TRBD1,TRBJ1-3,-
TGCGCCAGCAGCTCGTTCCCCACCGGGGAGCTGTTTTTT,CASSSFPTGELFF,TRBV5-1,-,TRBJ2-2,-
TGTGCCAGCAGTTTGCGACAGGTGTACGAGCAGTACTTC,CASSLRQVYEQYF,TRBV28,-,TRBJ2-7,-
TGCGCCAGCAGCCTGGGACAGGACCAAGGCTATGGCTACACCTTC,CASSLGQDQGYGYTF,TRBV5-1,TRBD1,TRBJ1-2,few
TGTGCCAGCGGGGCAGTTAGAACAGATACGCAGTATTTT,CASGAVRTDTQYF,TRBV7-6,-,TRBJ2-3,-
TGTGCCAGCAGCCCCGGACAGGGTTGGGAGACCCAGTACTTC,CASSPGQGWETQYF,TRBV11-3,TRBD1,TRBJ2-5,once
TGTGCCATAGGGACAGGCGTGAACACTGAAGCTTTCTTT,CAIGTGVNTEAFF,TRBV15,TRBD1,TRBJ1-1,-
TGTGCCAGCAGTCCCCTTCGGTGGGACAGGGTCTGCTATGGCTACACCTTC,CASSPLRWDRVCYGYTF,TRBV21-1,-,TRBJ1-2,-
TGTGCCAGCAGTCCCGACAGGGGAAACTATGGCTACACCTTC,CASSPDRGNYGYTF,TRBV28,TRBD1,TRBJ1-2,-
TGTGCCTGGGGCCGAACCTACGAGCAGTACTTC,CAWGRTYEQYF,TRBV30,-,TRBJ2-7,-
TGTGCCAGCAGCTTACGAGTGGAGGAACGGAGGACTGAAGCTTTCTTT,CASSLRVEERRTEAFF,TRBV11-3,-,TRBJ1-1,-
TGTGCCAGCAGCGCTACCGAGCCGACTGGCACGCAGTATTTT,CASSATEPTGTQYF,TRBV9,-,TRBJ2-3,-
TGTGCCAGCAGGAGGGCCCCAGATACGCAGTATTTT,CASRRAPDTQYF,TRBV6-1,-,TRBJ2-3,-
TGTGCCAGCAGCGTGGGACAGGGTGGTCAGCCCCAGCATTTT,CASSVGQGGQPQHF,TRBV9,TRBD1,TRBJ1-5,few
TGTGCCAGCAGCTCCTCCCTGGGCGGGATAAGCAATCAGCCCCAGCATTTT,CASSSSLGGISNQPQHF,TRBV7-8,-,TRBJ1-5,-
TGTGCCAGCAGCGTCCTAGGGGGTTGGAGCACAGATACGCAGTATTTT,CASSVLGGWSTDTQYF,TRBV9,-,TRBJ2-3,-
TGCGCCAGCAGCCAAGATGGACAGGGGGCTGGAGAGCAGTACTTC,CASSQDGQGAGEQYF,TRBV4-1,TRBD1,TRBJ2-7,-
TGTGCCAGCAGCGCCAGTTCGTGGCAGCCCCAGCATTTT,CASSASSWQPQHF,TRBV28,-,TRBJ1-5,-
TGTGCCAGCAGTTCGGGACAGGGGGGCGAGCAGTACTTC,CASSSGQGGEQYF,TRBV28,TRBD1,TRBJ2-7,-
TGTGCCAGCAAAGGACAGACCATGAACACTGAAGCTTTCTTT,CASKGQTMNTEAFF,TRBV2,-,TRBJ1-1,-
TGTGCCAGCACCGGGGGGCCAGTGAGATCTAACTATGGCTACACCTTC,CASTGGPVRSNYGYTF,TRBV11-1,-,TRBJ1-2,-
TGTGCCAGCCCCGCAGGGCTTTGGGGAGAGACCCAGTACTTC,CASPAGLWGETQYF,TRBV6-1,-,TRBJ2-5,once
TGCGCCAGCAGCATCACAGGGAACAGGGATCAGCCCCAGCATTTT,CASSITGNRDQPQHF,TRBV5-1,-,TRBJ1-5,once
TGCGCCAGCAGTGAAAACGTGGGAGGCAATGAGCAGTTCTTC,CASSENVGGNEQFF,TRBV10-1,-,TRBJ2-1,-
TGCAGTGCTAGAGTCGTTAGTGAGCAGTTCTTC,CSARVVSEQFF,TRBV20-1,-,TRBJ2-1,-
TGTGCCAGCAGCCCACTAGCGGGAGGCCGCTCTGGGGCCAACGTCCTGACTTTC,CASSPLAGGRSGANVLTF,TRBV9,TRBD2,TRBJ2-6,-
TGTGCCAGCAGCTCCTCCGCCGGGGGAGGAGGTGGCTACACCTTC,CASSSSAGGGGGYTF,TRBV7-9,-,TRBJ1-2,few
TGCGCCAGCAGCCAAGATAGCGGGAGAACCTACGAGCAGTACTTC,CASSQDSGRTYEQYF,TRBV4-1,TRBD2,TRBJ2-7,-
TGTGCCAGCAGCTATCTTAGCGGGAGGTCCTACGAGCAGTACTTC,CASSYLSGRSYEQYF,TRBV28,TRBD2,TRBJ2-7,-
TGCGCCAGCAGCCTAACTAGCGGGAGCTCCTACAATGAGCAGTTCTTC,CASSLTSGSSYNEQFF,TRBV5-1,TRBD2,TRBJ2-1,-
TGTGCCAGCAGCCGACTAGCGGGAGGGCCAAAGAGTACAGATACGCAGTATTTT,CASSRLAGGPKSTDTQYF,TRBV7-9,TRBD2,TRBJ2-3,-
TGTGCCAGCAGCTTGGACCTAGCATTCCCGATTTACAATGAGCAGTTCTTC,CASSLDLAFPIYNEQFF,TRBV7-2,-,TRBJ2-1,-